This TCR beta chain was identified during a study of blood T cell repertoires in COVID-19. Study summary: The United States, Italy and Spain supplied acute and convalescent COVID-19 samples.

Original data processing: Amplified reference gene primers provided the basis for estimating nucleated cell counts. Assay: immunoSEQ multiplex PCR; the TCRdb copy retains only in-frame clones and omits some. V and J calls and clone size come straight from that table; D and trimming were deduced from the DNA. This repertoire shows about 260,000 clones, around four fifths found once; its top ten account for around 4%. V dropped 5 bases and J dropped 4; count of bases not matched to a gene: 4. CDR3 length: 13 residues. Germline CDR1 SGHVS, CDR2 FQNEAQ. Material for sequencing was peripheral blood. This receptor was identified in a man aged 55 to 70 with acute or convalescent COVID-19. The V call is TRBV7-8, the J call TRBJ1-2, with TRBD1 matching 7 bases. CDR3 sequence (DNA): TGTGCCAGCAGCCGGGACAGAACCTATGGCTACACCTTC. Amino acids: CASSRDRTYGYTF.